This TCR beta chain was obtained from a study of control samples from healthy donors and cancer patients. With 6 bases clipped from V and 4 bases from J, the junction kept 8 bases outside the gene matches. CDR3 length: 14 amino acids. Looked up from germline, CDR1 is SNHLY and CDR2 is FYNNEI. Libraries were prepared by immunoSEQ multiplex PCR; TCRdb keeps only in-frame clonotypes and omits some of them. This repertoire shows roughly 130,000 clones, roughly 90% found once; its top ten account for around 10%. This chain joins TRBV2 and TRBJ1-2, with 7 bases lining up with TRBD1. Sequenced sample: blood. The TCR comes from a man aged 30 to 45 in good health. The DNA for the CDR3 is TGTGCCAGCAGGGATACAGGGGACGGCTATGGCTACACCTTC. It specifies CASRDTGDGYGYTF.